This T cell receptor (beta chain) was sequenced for a study of graft-versus-host responses after intestinal transplantation. Study overall: Anti-thymocyte globulin induction preceded two to four years of tacrolimus and steroid maintenance in all recipients.

Sequencing used immunoSEQ multiplex PCR; TCRdb keeps in-frame clones, though not all of them. The data contain some 120,000 clones, around 94% of them singletons. This CDR3 contains 14 residues. Per germline, CDR1 SGDLS and CDR2 YYNGEE. Deletions cut 2 bases from V and 3 bases from J, with 10 bases between. Regarding this clone: Its antigen is not known.

Material: unstimulated CD4+ T cells sorted from spleen or lymph node cells, obtained before intestinal transplant. The J gene is TRBJ2-3, the V gene TRBV9; D is perhaps TRBD2 (6 bases). The clonotype originates from a human donor who received an intestinal transplant. The CDR3 bases are TGTGCCAGCAGCGTGGGGGGACTGACAGATACGCAGTATTTT. Its translation is CASSVGGLTDTQYF.